Included here is one TCR beta chain sequence, with context. The data belong to a study of blood T cell repertoires in COVID-19. Trimming cost V 3 bases and J 5 bases; bases outside gene matches: 22. The CDR3 spans 19 residues. The germline V gene encodes CDR1 MRHNA and CDR2 SNTAGT. Repertoires were generated with immunoSEQ multiplex PCR, while TCRdb's copy carries only in-frame clones and drops some. The table has 85,000 to 130,000 clones, 80% to 90% seen once. This sequence originates from a woman between 50 and 59 years old who had recovered from COVID-19. Material for sequencing was PBMCs or T cells enriched from blood (not recorded which). The rearrangement uses TRBV6-4 and TRBJ2-7, with TRBD1 matching over 7 bases. For the CDR3, the DNA is TGTGCCAGCAGTGAGGCAAGAGGACGAACAGGGGCCCGGCGACACGAGCAGTACTTC. The encoded protein is CASSEARGRTGARRHEQYF.